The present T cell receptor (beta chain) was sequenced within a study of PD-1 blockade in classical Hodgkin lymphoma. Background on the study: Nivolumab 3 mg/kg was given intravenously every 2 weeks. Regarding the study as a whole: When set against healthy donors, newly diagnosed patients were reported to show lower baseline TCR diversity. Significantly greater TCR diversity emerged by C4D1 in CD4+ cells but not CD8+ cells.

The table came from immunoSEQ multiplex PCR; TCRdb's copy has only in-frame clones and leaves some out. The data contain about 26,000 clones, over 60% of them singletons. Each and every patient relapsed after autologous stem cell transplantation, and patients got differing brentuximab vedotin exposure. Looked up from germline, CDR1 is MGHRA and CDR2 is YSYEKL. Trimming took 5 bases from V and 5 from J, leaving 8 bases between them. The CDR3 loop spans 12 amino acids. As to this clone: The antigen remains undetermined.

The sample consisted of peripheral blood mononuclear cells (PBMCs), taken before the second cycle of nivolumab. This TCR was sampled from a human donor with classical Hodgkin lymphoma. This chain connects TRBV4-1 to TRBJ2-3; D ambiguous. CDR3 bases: TGCGCCAGCAGCTCCTCTAGAGATACGCAGTATTTT. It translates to CASSSSRDTQYF.